The 7 T cell receptor beta chains below come from one sample, sequenced in a study of cytomegalovirus exposure and HLA in healthy donors. PCR used 60 Vbeta primers and 13 Jbeta primers. Only in-frame clones appear in the TCRdb table, and some are missing; sequencing was by immunoSEQ multiplex PCR. The sample has about 160,000 clones, approximately 75% seen once. Input material: PBMCs. These receptors were obtained from a man aged 25-40 years in good health and CMV-seropositive.

V and J are TRBV4-1 and TRBJ2-1; 9 nucleotides align to TRBD2. CDR3 length: 15 residues. The V gene end was trimmed by 1 base and the J gene end by 6 bases; junction bases not matched to a gene: 4. CDR1 is MGHRA and CDR2 is YSYEKL in the germline V gene. The CDR3 region is CASSQVSSGVNEQFF. As DNA, the CDR3 is TGCGCCAGCAGCCAAGTCTCTAGCGGGGTCAATGAGCAGTTCTTC.

The chain uses TRBV7-6 and TRBJ2-7; D gene uncertain. The CDR3 runs 15 residues. Germline CDR1 and CDR2: SGHVS and FNYEAQ. Trimming shortened V by 2 bases and J by 6 bases, and 17 bases separated the two germline ends. The DNA of the CDR3 is TGTGCCAGCAGCTTAATAGGCTCCCAGACGGGCGAGCAGTACTTC. Protein sequence: CASSLIGSQTGEQYF.

The gene calls are TRBV9 and TRBJ2-1; TRBD2 matches at 9 bases. Germline CDR1 is SGDLS and CDR2 is YYNGEE. The V and J ends lost 0 bases and 6 bases, in that order; junction bases with no gene match: 10. The CDR3 contains 17 residues. The CDR3, as DNA: TGTGCCAGCAGCGTAGCTTTTGCGGGGGGGCGTGGCAATGAGCAGTTCTTC. It is translated as CASSVAFAGGRGNEQFF.

The V gene is TRBV9, the J gene TRBJ2-7; 7 nucleotides align to TRBD1. CDR3 length: 16 amino acids. Losses at the gene ends were 0 bases for V and 5 bases for J; bases not matched to a gene: 11. Germline-derived CDR1 and CDR2 are SGDLS and YYNGEE. DNA for the CDR3: TGTGCCAGCAGCGTAGAGTTAGGGGGCGGGTCGGACGAGCAGTACTTC. Protein sequence: CASSVELGGGSDEQYF.

The J gene is TRBJ2-7, the V gene TRBV7-9; TRBD1 matches 7 bases. The junction had 13 bases not matched to a gene; V was cut back by 5 bases and J by 0 bases. Germline values: CDR1 SEHNR, CDR2 FQNEAQ (reference sequence). This CDR3 region has 17 residues. CDR3 bases: TGTGCCAGCAGCCACCCTAGGGACAGAAGAAGCTCCTACGAGCAGTACTTC. Residues: CASSHPRDRRSSYEQYF. The whole variable domain, filled in from reference TRBV7-9 and TRBJ2-7, reads DTGVSQNPRHKITKRGQNVTFRCDPISEHNRLYWYRQTLGQGPEFLTYFQNEAQLEKSRLLSDRFSAERPKGSFSTLEIQRTEQGDSAMYLCASSHPRDRRSSYEQYFGPGTRLTVT.

J is TRBJ2-7 and V is TRBV6-6; 8 bases agree with TRBD2. Per germline, CDR1 MNHNY and CDR2 SVGAGI (reference sequence). CDR3 length: 13 residues. V lost 6 bases, J lost 12 bases, and 13 bases stayed unmatched. In DNA form, the CDR3 reads TGTGCCAGCAGACTCGACCCGGGAGGGGACCCGTACTTC. Its protein is CASRLDPGGDPYF.

This chain connects TRBV6-6 to TRBJ2-7, with a possible D match to TRBD2 (7 bases). The germline gives CDR1 MNHNY, CDR2 SVGAGI (reference sequence). V lost 8 bases to trimming and J lost 2 bases, with 16 bases between them. The CDR3 has 14 residues. In DNA, the CDR3 is TGTGCCAGCGCGGGGAGGGGGGCTACCTACGAGCAGTACTTC. This sequence encodes CASAGRGATYEQYF.